This TCR beta chain was sequenced in a study of T-cell memory formation after mild COVID-19. Study context: TCR clusters showed largely donor specificity. The study's findings and limits: Contracting clones from day 15 to 85 showed balanced CD4/CD8; later expanders favored CD4+.

From germline, CDR1 is ENHRY and CDR2 SYGVKD. Trimming stripped 3 bases from V and 0 bases from J, with 11 bases between. The CDR3 extends over 16 amino acids. TCR alpha and TCR beta cDNA libraries carrying sample barcodes and UMIs were produced by 5'RACE using constant-segment primers. In TCRdb, the 5' RACE reads were re-called with MiXCR into one record per CDR3 protein. Of about 180,000 distinct CDR3 sequences detected, roughly 20% appear once; the ten largest clones hold more than 3%. A word on this clonotype: Its antigen is unidentified.

The specimen was PBMCs or a T cell subset sorted from them (not recorded which). The gene calls are TRBV10-3 and TRBJ2-2; D is possibly TRBD1 (6 bases). The source is a man younger than 35 who had mild COVID-19 (a few samples of this study predate the infection). Cell type and time point are not known. The CDR3 spells CAISDPPGANTGELFF. The CDR3 nucleotides read TGTGCCATCAGTGATCCCCCAGGGGCGAACACCGGGGAGCTGTTTTTT.